The 25 T cell receptor beta chains below were found in one sample sequenced in a study of cytomegalovirus exposure and HLA in healthy donors. In the PCR, 60 Vbeta and 13 Jbeta primers were used. Using immunoSEQ multiplex PCR, the repertoire was profiled, and TCRdb retains in-frame clones only, with some absent. The table includes about 270,000 clones, around 66% detected once. The sequencing input was PBMCs. These receptors were collected from a female donor in good health and CMV-seronegative.

The gene calls are TRBV7-9 and TRBJ2-7; D may be TRBD2 (5 bases). CDR3 size: 13 residues. Per the germline V gene, CDR1 is SEHNR and CDR2 is FQNEAQ (reference sequence). V lost 8 bases, J lost 4 bases, and 15 bases lay in between. CDR3 in amino acids: CASVGVSSYEQYF. The DNA for the CDR3 is TGTGCCAGCGTGGGAGTGAGCTCTTACGAGCAGTACTTC.

The V and J genes are TRBV9 and TRBJ2-2; TRBD2 might be the D (5 bases). Germline CDR1 is SGDLS and CDR2 is YYNGEE. Trimming stripped 3 bases from V and 8 bases from J, with 20 bases between. This CDR3 has 16 amino acids. CDR3 nucleotides: TGTGCCAGCAGCGCGCCTAGACGTTCCTCGGGAGGGGAGCTGTTTTTT. Encoded protein: CASSAPRRSSGGELFF.

This clone occurred a few times. The V call is TRBV5-5, the J call TRBJ1-4; D call uncertain. The CDR3 loop spans 14 amino acids. Trimming cost V 0 bases and J 7 bases, with 10 bases left between them. Per the germline V gene, CDR1 is SGHKS and CDR2 is YYEKEE (reference sequence). CDR3 region: CASSLVWGAEKLFF. CDR3 sequence (DNA): TGTGCCAGCAGCTTGGTTTGGGGAGCTGAAAAACTGTTTTTT.

The chain uses TRBV20-1 and TRBJ1-1; D unresolved. The V gene's germline CDR1 is DFQATT and CDR2 SNEGSKA (reference sequence). The V end lost 4 bases, the J end lost 6 bases, and 9 bases lay between the germline ends. The CDR3 has 11 amino acids. The CDR3 here is CSAMPSAEAFF. CDR3 in DNA: TGCAGTGCTATGCCTAGTGCTGAAGCTTTCTTT.

This chain joins TRBV11-2 and TRBJ2-7; D uncertain. Germline V gene lookup returns CDR1 SGHAT and CDR2 FQNNGV. This CDR3 is built from 10 residues. Trimming removed 3 bases at V and 7 bases at J, with 4 bases between. The CDR3 coding sequence is TGTGCCAGCAGCTTTCGGGAGCAGTACTTC. This translates into CASSFREQYF.

CDR3 bases: TGTGCCAGCAGTACCGCCAGGGAACAGCCCCAGCATTTT. The encoded protein is CASSTAREQPQHF. The chain links TRBV2 to TRBJ1-5; TRBD1 might be the D (5 bases). Germline CDR1 and CDR2: SNHLY and FYNNEI. This CDR3 contains 13 residues. Trimming took off 5 bases at V and 7 bases at J, with 12 bases between the two ends.

The chain couples TRBV27 to TRBJ1-4; D may be TRBD1 (5 bases). CDR3 length: 15 residues. CDR1 is MNHEY and CDR2 is SMNVEV in the germline V gene (reference sequence). V lost 3 bases and J 4 bases, leaving 12 bases between the germline ends. The CDR3 reads CASSFERQFNEKLFF. In DNA, the CDR3 is TGTGCCAGCAGTTTTGAAAGACAGTTTAATGAAAAACTGTTTTTT.

This chain joins TRBV6-1 and TRBJ2-5, with TRBD2 matching 10 bases. The J call may not be correct, given that the DNA end is closer to TRBJ2-7. Per the germline V gene, CDR1 is MNHNS and CDR2 is SASEGT. The CDR3 covers 14 residues. The DNA of the CDR3 is TGTGCCAGCCGTACTAGCGGGGTTATTACCGAGCAGTACTTC. This gives the protein CASRTSGVITEQYF.

The CDR3 DNA is TGTGCCAGCTCACCAATCGACGAGGCCTCGGGAGGCTACACCTTC. Protein: CASSPIDEASGGYTF. This chain joins TRBV18 and TRBJ1-2; D remains unclear. The V end was cut by 2 bases, the J end by 8 bases, with 18 bases between. The CDR3 has 15 amino acids. Per the germline V gene, CDR1 is KGHSH and CDR2 is LQKENI. Full variable domain (rest looked up from reference TRBV18 and TRBJ1-2): NAGVMQNPRHLVRRRGQEARLRCSPMKGHSHVYWYRQLPEEGLKFMVYLQKENIIDESGMPKERFSAEFPKEGPSILRIQQVVRGDSAAYFCASSPIDEASGGYTFGSGTRLTVV.

The genes are TRBV30 and TRBJ2-1, with 8 bases fitting TRBD2. The CDR3 loop spans 15 amino acids. Germline lookup yields CDR1 GTSNPN and CDR2 SVGIG (reference sequence). The ends lost 8 bases at V and 7 bases at J; junction bases unmatched: 16. The CDR3: CASNRAGAGRNEQFF. CDR3 bases: TGTGCCAGCAATCGAGCGGGAGCGGGCCGAAATGAGCAGTTCTTC.

This CDR3 reads CASSVRGSSYNEQFF. DNA for the CDR3: TGTGCCAGCAGTGTACGGGGGAGCTCCTACAATGAGCAGTTCTTC. The chain combines TRBV6-1 with TRBJ2-1; possible D gene TRBD2, 6 bases. From germline, CDR1 is MNHNS and CDR2 SASEGT. The CDR3 is 15 residues long. Trimming took off 4 bases at V and 0 bases at J, with 10 bases between the two ends.

This clone was seen a few times. V and J are TRBV20-1 and TRBJ2-5; no reliable D call. The germline V gene has CDR1 DFQATT and CDR2 SNEGSKA (reference sequence). With 5 bases removed from V and 6 bases from J, the gap between germline ends came to 10 bases. The CDR3 covers 11 residues. In nucleotides, the CDR3 is TGCAGTGCTGAAGCCATGCAGACCCAGTACTTC. Protein sequence: CSAEAMQTQYF.

The chain links TRBV19 to TRBJ2-3; TRBD1 is a possible D gene (6 bases). The germline gives CDR1 LNHDA, CDR2 SQIVND (reference sequence). CDR3 length: 16 residues. The V and J ends lost 3 bases and 0 bases respectively, with 13 bases between them. CDR3 in DNA: TGTGCCAGTAGTATCGACAGGACGATAAGCACAGATACGCAGTATTTT. Its translation: CASSIDRTISTDTQYF.

Points on this clone: This CDR3 is also generated by other DNA sequences in the sample. The chain couples TRBV9 to TRBJ2-2, with 8 bases identical to TRBD1. The CDR3 runs 16 residues. CDR1 SGDLS and CDR2 YYNGEE come from the germline V gene. V gave up 5 bases and J gave up 0 bases; unmatched junction bases: 6. CDR3 region: CASRGPGQANTGELFF. The CDR3 DNA follows: TGTGCCAGCAGGGGGCCGGGACAGGCGAACACCGGGGAGCTGTTTTTT.

The chain uses TRBV5-5 and TRBJ1-1; no clear D gene. CDR1 and CDR2 (germline): SGHKS, YYEKEE (reference sequence). There are 15 residues in the CDR3. The germline V and J ends were trimmed by 3 bases and 1 base, with 13 bases remaining between them. The CDR3 DNA reads as TGTGCCAGCAGCTCCAGACACTTGCCGAACACTGAAGCTTTCTTT. Amino acid sequence: CASSSRHLPNTEAFF.

V and J are TRBV19 and TRBJ2-7; TRBD2 aligns across 8 bases. This CDR3 is 13 amino acids long. Germline assignment: CDR1 LNHDA and CDR2 SQIVND (reference sequence). The trim removed 6 bases at V and 4 bases at J, leaving 5 bases unmatched. The DNA for the CDR3 is TGTGCCAGTAGGTTAGCGGGAAGTTACGAGCAGTACTTC. Its protein product is CASRLAGSYEQYF. Variable domain in full (rest from reference TRBV19 and TRBJ2-7): DGGITQSPKYLFRKEGQNVTLSCEQNLNHDAMYWYRQDPGQGLRLIYYSQIVNDFQKGDIAEGYSVSREKKESFPLTVTSAQKNPTAFYLCASRLAGSYEQYFGPGTRLTVT.

This chain links TRBV2 with TRBJ2-5; TRBD1 aligns across 8 bases. The V gene's germline CDR1 is SNHLY and CDR2 FYNNEI. V lost 10 bases and J lost 2; bases outside the gene matches: 12. This CDR3 is built from 15 residues. The CDR3 DNA sequence: TGTGCCACAGGGGCACAGGGGGACTTTCAAGAGACCCAGTACTTC. The encoded protein is CATGAQGDFQETQYF. Variable domain in full (rest from reference TRBV2 and TRBJ2-5): EPEVTQTPSHQVTQMGQEVILRCVPISNHLYFYWYRQILGQKVEFLVSFYNNEISEKSEIFDDQFSVERPDGSNFTLKIRSTKLEDSAMYFCATGAQGDFQETQYFGPGTRLLVL.

The rearrangement links TRBV27 to TRBJ2-7; 7 positions agree with TRBD1. CDR3 length: 11 residues. The germline V gene has CDR1 MNHEY and CDR2 SMNVEV (reference sequence). J gave up 7 bases and V 8 bases, and 5 bases lay outside the gene matches. The CDR3 sequence: CASWDRTEQYF. The CDR3 DNA reads TGTGCCAGCTGGGACAGAACGGAGCAGTACTTC.

The V and J genes are TRBV5-4 and TRBJ1-2; a weak D match, TRBD1 (5 bases). The CDR3 is 14 amino acids. Trimming took 4 bases from V and 4 from J, leaving 14 bases between them. In germline, CDR1 is SGHNT, CDR2 YYREEE (reference sequence). The CDR3 protein is CASSPPGTLYGYTF. CDR3 in DNA: TGTGCCAGCAGCCCCCCCGGGACTCTCTATGGCTACACCTTC.

This clone was seen only a few times. The chain links TRBV5-1 to TRBJ2-3; D is possibly TRBD2 (5 bases). Trimming cost V 3 bases and J 0 bases, with 8 bases left between them. The V gene's germline CDR1 is SGHRS and CDR2 YFSETQ. The CDR3 has 14 amino acids. This chain's CDR3 is CASSSDYSTDTQYF. CDR3 nucleotide sequence: TGCGCCAGCAGCTCCGACTACAGCACAGATACGCAGTATTTT.

This clone was detected only once. The CDR3 is CASSPLGTGTGSYEQYF. For the CDR3, the DNA is TGTGCCAGCTCACCACTCGGGACCGGGACAGGGTCATACGAGCAGTACTTC. V and J are TRBV18 and TRBJ2-7; 9 positions match TRBD1. Germline V gene data show CDR1 as KGHSH and CDR2 as LQKENI. Losses at the gene ends were 1 base for V and 4 bases for J; bases not matched to a gene: 11. The CDR3 is made up of 17 amino acids. Drawing the rest from reference TRBV18 and TRBJ2-7, the complete variable domain is NAGVMQNPRHLVRRRGQEARLRCSPMKGHSHVYWYRQLPEEGLKFMVYLQKENIIDESGMPKERFSAEFPKEGPSILRIQQVVRGDSAAYFCASSPLGTGTGSYEQYFGPGTRLTVT.

The table lists this clone with a few counts. This chain joins TRBV11-1 and TRBJ2-7; possible D gene TRBD2, 5 bases. Germline lookup yields CDR1 SGHAT and CDR2 FQDESV (reference sequence). This CDR3 comprises 13 residues. Deletions cut 2 bases from V and 9 bases from J, with 14 bases between. The CDR3 nucleotides read TGTGCCAGCAGCTTACAATCGCAGGCGGGGCAGTACTTC. It encodes CASSLQSQAGQYF.

V and J are TRBV7-8 and TRBJ1-6; TRBD1 matches 7 bases. CDR3 length equals 17 residues. The germline gives CDR1 SGHVS, CDR2 FQNEAQ. The V gene end was trimmed by 0 bases and the J gene end by 7 bases; junction bases not matched to a gene: 9. The CDR3 sequence: CASSLARVQGENSPLHF. The CDR3 nucleotides read TGTGCCAGCAGCTTAGCCCGGGTGCAGGGGGAAAATTCACCCCTCCACTTT.

This sequence joins TRBV7-2 and TRBJ2-1; 7 positions match TRBD1. The CDR3 is 13 amino acids. J lost 5 bases, V lost 5 bases, and 3 bases had no gene match. In germline, CDR1 is SGHTA, CDR2 FQGNSA. CDR3 nucleotides: TGTGCCAGCAGCATACAGGGGAACAATGAGCAGTTCTTC. Residues: CASSIQGNNEQFF.

The chain links TRBV28 to TRBJ1-2; D remains ambiguous. Between the trimmed V and J ends, which lost 5 bases and 11 bases, there was a span of 18 bases. Looked up from germline, CDR1 is MDHEN and CDR2 is SYDVKM. This CDR3 is 13 amino acids long. CDR3 protein: CASSVKPNRGYTF. The CDR3 DNA is TGTGCCAGCAGTGTGAAGCCCAACCGCGGGTACACCTTC.